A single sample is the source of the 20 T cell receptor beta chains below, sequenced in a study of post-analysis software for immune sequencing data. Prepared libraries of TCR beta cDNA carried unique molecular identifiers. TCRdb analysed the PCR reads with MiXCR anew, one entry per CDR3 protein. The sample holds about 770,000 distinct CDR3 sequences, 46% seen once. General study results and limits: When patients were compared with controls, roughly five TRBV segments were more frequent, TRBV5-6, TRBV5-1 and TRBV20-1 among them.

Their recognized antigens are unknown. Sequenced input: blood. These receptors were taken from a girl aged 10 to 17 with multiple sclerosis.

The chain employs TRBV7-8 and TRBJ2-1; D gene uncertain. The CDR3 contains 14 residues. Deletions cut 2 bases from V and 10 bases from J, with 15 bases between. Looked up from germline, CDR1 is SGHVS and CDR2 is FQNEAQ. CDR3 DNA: TGTGCCAGCAGCTTAAGGTTCAGTGGCTACGAGCAGTTCTTC. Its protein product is CASSLRFSGYEQFF.

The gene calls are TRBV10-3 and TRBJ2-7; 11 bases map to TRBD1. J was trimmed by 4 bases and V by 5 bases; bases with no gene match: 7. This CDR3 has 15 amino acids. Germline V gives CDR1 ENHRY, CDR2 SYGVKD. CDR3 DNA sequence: TGTGCCATCAGTAGCCGGACAGGGGGCCTTTACGAGCAGTACTTC. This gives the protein CAISSRTGGLYEQYF.

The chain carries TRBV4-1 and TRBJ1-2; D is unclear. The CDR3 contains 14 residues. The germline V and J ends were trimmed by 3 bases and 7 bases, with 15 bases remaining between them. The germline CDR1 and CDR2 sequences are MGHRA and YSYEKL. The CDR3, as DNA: TGCGCCAGCAGCCACAACACCGACCTGGGTGGCTACACCTTC. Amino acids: CASSHNTDLGGYTF.

For the CDR3, the DNA is TGCGCCAGCAGCTTAAAGGGGGGCCAAGAGACCCAGTACTTC. Its translation is CASSLKGGQETQYF. The genes are TRBV5-1 and TRBJ2-5; D assignment may be TRBD1 or TRBD2 (6 bases each). The CDR3 is 14 amino acids. V lost 2 bases, J lost 1 base, and 9 bases lay in between. CDR1 SGHRS and CDR2 YFSETQ come from the germline V gene.

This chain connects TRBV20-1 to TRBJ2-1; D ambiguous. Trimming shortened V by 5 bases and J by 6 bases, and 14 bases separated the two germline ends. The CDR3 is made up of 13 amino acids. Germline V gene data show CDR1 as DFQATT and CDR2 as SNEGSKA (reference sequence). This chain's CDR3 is CSAPRGWFNEQFF. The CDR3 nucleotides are TGCAGTGCTCCCCGAGGTTGGTTCAATGAGCAGTTCTTC.

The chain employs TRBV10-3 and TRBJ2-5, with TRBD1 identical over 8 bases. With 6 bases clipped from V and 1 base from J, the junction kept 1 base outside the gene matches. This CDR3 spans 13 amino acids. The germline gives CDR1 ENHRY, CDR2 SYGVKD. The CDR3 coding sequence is TGTGCCATCAGGGACAGGGTCCAAGAGACCCAGTACTTC. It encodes CAIRDRVQETQYF.

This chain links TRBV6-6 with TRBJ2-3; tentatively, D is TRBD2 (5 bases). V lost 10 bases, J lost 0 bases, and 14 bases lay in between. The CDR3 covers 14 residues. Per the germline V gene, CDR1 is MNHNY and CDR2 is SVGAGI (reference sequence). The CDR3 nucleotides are TGTGCCACCCGGGGTGGGTACAGCACAGATACGCAGTATTTT. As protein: CATRGGYSTDTQYF.

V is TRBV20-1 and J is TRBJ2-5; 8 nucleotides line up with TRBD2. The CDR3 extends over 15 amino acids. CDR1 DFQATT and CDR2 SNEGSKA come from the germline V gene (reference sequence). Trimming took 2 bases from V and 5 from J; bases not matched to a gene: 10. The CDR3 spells CSARPQRESKETQYF. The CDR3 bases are TGCAGTGCTAGACCACAGCGGGAGTCGAAGGAGACCCAGTACTTC.

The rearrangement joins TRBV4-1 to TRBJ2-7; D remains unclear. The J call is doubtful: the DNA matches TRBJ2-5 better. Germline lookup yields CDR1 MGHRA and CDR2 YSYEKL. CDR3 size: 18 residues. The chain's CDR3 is CASSQDLVWINLKETQYF. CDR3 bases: TGCGCCAGCAGCCAAGATCTAGTCTGGATAAATCTAAAAGAGACCCAGTACTTC.

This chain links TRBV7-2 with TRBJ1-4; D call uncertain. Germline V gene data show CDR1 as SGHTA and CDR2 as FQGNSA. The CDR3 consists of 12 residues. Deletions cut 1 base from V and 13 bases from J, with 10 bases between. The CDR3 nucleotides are TGTGCCAGCAGCTTAGATCGGGTGGCACTGTTTTTT. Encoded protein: CASSLDRVALFF.

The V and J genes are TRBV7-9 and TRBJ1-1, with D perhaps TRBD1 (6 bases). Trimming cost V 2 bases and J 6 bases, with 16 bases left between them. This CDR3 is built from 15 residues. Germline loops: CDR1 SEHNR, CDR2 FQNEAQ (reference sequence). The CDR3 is CASSLMRGGRAEAFF. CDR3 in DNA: TGTGCCAGCAGCTTAATGAGGGGGGGAAGAGCTGAAGCTTTCTTT.

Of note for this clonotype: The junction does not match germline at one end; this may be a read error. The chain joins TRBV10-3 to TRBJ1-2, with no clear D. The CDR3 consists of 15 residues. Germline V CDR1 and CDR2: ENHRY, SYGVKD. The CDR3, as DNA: TGTGCCATCTGTGATCCGGACCTTACAAACCATGGCTACACCTTC. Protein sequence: CAICDPDLTNHGYTF.

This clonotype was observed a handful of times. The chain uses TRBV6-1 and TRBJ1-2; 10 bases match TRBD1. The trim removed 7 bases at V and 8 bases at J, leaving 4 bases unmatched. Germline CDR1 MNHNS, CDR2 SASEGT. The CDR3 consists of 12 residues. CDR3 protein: CASKWTGGGYTF. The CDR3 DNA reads TGTGCCAGCAAGTGGACAGGGGGAGGCTACACCTTC.

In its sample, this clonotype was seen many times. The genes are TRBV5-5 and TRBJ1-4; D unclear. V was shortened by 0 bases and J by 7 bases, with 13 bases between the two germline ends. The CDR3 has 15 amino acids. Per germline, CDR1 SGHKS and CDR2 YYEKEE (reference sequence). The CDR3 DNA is TGTGCCAGCAGCTTGGCATCCCACCCCCCTGAAAAACTGTTTTTT. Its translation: CASSLASHPPEKLFF.

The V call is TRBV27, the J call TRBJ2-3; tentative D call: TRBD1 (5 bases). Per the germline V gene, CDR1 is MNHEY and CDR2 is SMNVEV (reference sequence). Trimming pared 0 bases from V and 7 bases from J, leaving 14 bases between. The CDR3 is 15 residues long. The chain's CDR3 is CASSLSGAQGNTQYF. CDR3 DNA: TGTGCCAGCAGTTTATCTGGGGCCCAAGGGAATACGCAGTATTTT.

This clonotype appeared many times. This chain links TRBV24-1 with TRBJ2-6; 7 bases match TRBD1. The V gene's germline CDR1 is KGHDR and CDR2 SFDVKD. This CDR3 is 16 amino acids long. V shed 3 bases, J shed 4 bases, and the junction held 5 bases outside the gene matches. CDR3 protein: CATSDTGVLGANVLTF. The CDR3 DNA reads TGTGCCACCAGTGATACAGGGGTTCTGGGGGCCAACGTCCTGACTTTC.

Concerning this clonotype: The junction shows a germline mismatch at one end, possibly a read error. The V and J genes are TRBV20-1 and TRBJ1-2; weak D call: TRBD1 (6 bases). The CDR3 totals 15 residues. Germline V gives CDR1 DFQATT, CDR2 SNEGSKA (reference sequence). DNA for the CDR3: TGCAGTACTAGAGGGGCTGGGGGGCCGAACTATGGCTACACCTTC. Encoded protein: CSTRGAGGPNYGYTF.

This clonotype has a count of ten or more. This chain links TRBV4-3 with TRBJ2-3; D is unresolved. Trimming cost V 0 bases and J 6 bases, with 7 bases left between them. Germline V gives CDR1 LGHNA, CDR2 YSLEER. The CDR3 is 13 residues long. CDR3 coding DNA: TGCGCCAGCAGCCAAGAGCTGGGGGATACGCAGTATTTT. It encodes CASSQELGDTQYF.

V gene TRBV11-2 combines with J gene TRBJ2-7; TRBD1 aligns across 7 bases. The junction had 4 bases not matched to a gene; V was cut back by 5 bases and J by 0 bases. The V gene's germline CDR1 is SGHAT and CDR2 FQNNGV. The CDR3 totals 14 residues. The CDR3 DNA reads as TGTGCCAGCAGCCGGGGACAGTTCTCCTACGAGCAGTACTTC. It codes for CASSRGQFSYEQYF.

CDR3 sequence reads: CASSFFSGTSYEQYF. The CDR3 region has the DNA TGTGCCAGCAGCTTCTTTAGCGGGACCTCCTACGAGCAGTACTTC. This rearrangement joins TRBV7-2 to TRBJ2-1; 8 nucleotides line up with TRBD2. With the DNA end fitting TRBJ2-7 better, the J assignment may be wrong. Germline V gene sequence: CDR1 SGHTA, CDR2 FQGNSA. This CDR3 contains 15 residues.